This TCR beta chain stems from a study of cytomegalovirus exposure and HLA in healthy donors (dated by TCRdb to 2016 to 2017). About the investigation overall: An earlier analysis of approximately 590 of the donors reported 276 Gb of sequence data and some 120 million unique TCR beta sequences from 190 million or so T cells. In an earlier analysis of 500 to 650 of the donors, high-throughput TCR beta sequencing was used to judge whether each TCR beta V gene segment behaved as functional or pseudogenic. The T cell repertoires of 666 subjects were profiled by immunosequencing and related to cytomegalovirus serostatus. To predict cytomegalovirus infection status, the study brought together high-throughput TCR immunosequencing, statistical association of individual TCRs with disease status, and machine learning. Class I and class II HLA loci were covered by the typing at four-digit resolution. Around 300 gigabases of sequencing data and 70 million to 100 million unique TCR sequences were included in an early release covering under 650 HLA-typed donors. In a later analysis, previously published TCR beta repertoires from fewer than 750 donors were re-analyzed and high-resolution HLA genotyping was added so that TCR occurrence patterns could be studied. Genome-wide SNP genotypes for about 55% of the roughly 670 donors were used in a later genetic analysis, which treated that subset as a discovery cohort. The later analysis used no new phenotypic data to find candidate immune exposures, relying instead on TCR beta sequences and their occurrence across donors. The aim of the study was to test whether cataloging public T cell receptors could identify signatures of past pathogen exposure. Typing coverage differed by locus: A, B, C, DRB1 and DQB1 were typed in roughly 620-630 donors, DQA1 in 500 to 550, DPA1 in 606, and DPB1 in approximately 450. All discovery cohort repertoires had been generated using a single sequencing platform. Because of strong linkage in the cohort, five DR-DQ haplotypes were treated as single units for association and clustering. Of the approximately 400 genotyped donors, around 81% fell in the genetic ancestry cluster associated with self-reported Caucasian donors. Across some 400 genotyped donors of the cohort, an average of roughly 230,000 unique TCR beta nucleotide sequences per donor were sequenced, and 15% to 20% of those sequences were non-productive. In addition to the first cohort of approximately 650 subjects, a separate validation cohort of 100 to 150 different subjects was used. Donor age, sex, ethnicity and CMV serostatus were compiled together with the repertoire data.

The germline V end is reduced by 5 bases and the J end by 5 bases; junction bases left unmatched: 5. The germline V gene (reference sequence) provides CDR1 SEHNR and CDR2 FQNEAQ. The CDR3 runs 14 amino acids, cysteine and phenylalanine included. The DNA shown is the 42-base CDR3, in frame from base 1. Comments on this clone: Its cognate antigen has yet to be identified. No much larger clone is present one base from it, and per-base qualities are unavailable.

Beyond this particular receptor, the publication reports: According to a later analysis, most CMV-associated TCR beta chains appeared to be HLA-restricted, and the HLA associations seemed to be driven largely by CMV exposure. A cluster of highly shared sequence variants was judged likely to represent a technical artifact of the sequencing pipeline. The presence/absence analyses assumed that sequencing depth was roughly uniform across donors, and that assumption may not be true. Because some donors lacked HLA typing at each locus, the association tests relied only on the typed subset. The classifier was reported to diagnose cytomegalovirus status with high specificity and sensitivity in both the original and validation cohorts. In the study, 150 to 200 TCR beta chains were listed as associated with cytomegalovirus. The 87-base-pair reads could not distinguish some IMGT-functional V segments, including TRBV6-2 and TRBV6-3, so those segments were excluded. Linkage disequilibrium might explain the correlated functional status among segregating V segments, but an unknown experimental factor could not be ruled out. A later genetic analysis associated a missense DCLRE1C variant with V-gene and J-gene trimming of TCR beta chains, and an independent cohort replicated the association. In vitro tests confirmed that three of the cytomegalovirus-associated TCR beta chains recognize cytomegalovirus antigens. In a later analysis, around 17,000 TCR beta sequences were associated with specific HLA alleles at a false discovery rate of 0.05. A further reported finding was that TCR beta sequences accurately predicted the HLA-A and HLA-B alleles for most subjects in the first cohort. Strong co-occurrence of HLA alleles, especially DR and DQ, made assigning TCR associations to individual alleles difficult. Most TCR sequences were seen in very few donors, while some public TCRs were found in many individuals. In this cohort, only TCR beta chains were sequenced, and detectable features were limited by the absence of alpha or paired-chain data. A later analysis found that TCR association rates varied across HLA loci, with DRB1 alleles showing the most associated TCRs and HLA-C alleles the fewest. Several of the top co-occurrence clusters appeared to be linked to parvovirus B19, influenza, CMV and Epstein-Barr virus, according to a later analysis. According to a later genetic analysis, donors in an Asian-associated ancestry cluster had fewer N-insertions in productive TCRs than the roughly 670-donor mean. In a later analysis, HLA-associated TCR beta chains were found to be more clonally expanded and to have lower generation probabilities than equally common non-associated chains. According to the authors, the approach could potentially be generalized to other disease states and immunological phenotypes. Immune exposure information for the cohort was limited to CMV serostatus. The earlier analysis of 450 to 700 of the donors excluded approximately 17 rarely observed V segments, including chromosome 9 orphons, because counts were too low. Broadly in line with IMGT annotations, most TCR beta V segments showed up in productive rearrangements about 87% or about 30% of the time in an earlier analysis of 587 of the donors.

The cohort consisted of 650 to 850 healthy bone marrow donors. At the time of sampling, every cohort member was nominally healthy, though immune exposures that went unrecorded were likely present. The donor was CMV seronegative and belonged to the group of more than 300 seronegative cohort members. A peripheral blood sample was collected from each donor, and TCR beta sequencing was performed on peripheral blood mononuclear cells. Genomic DNA was extracted from the blood cell samples with the Qiagen DNeasy Blood Extraction Kit. Libraries were made using the immunoSEQ multiplex PCR assay. A mixture of 60 forward primers for TCR Vbeta segments and 13 reverse primers for TCR Jbeta segments was used in the multiplex PCR. Amplification of the CDR3 region of rearranged TCR beta genes was performed with a multiplex PCR assay on genomic DNA. The Illumina HiSeq System was used to sequence the amplified TCR beta libraries as 87-base-pair reads. From the authors' description of their analysis: A later analysis counted approximately 84 million unique TCR beta chains across the 700 or so repertoires, and 10 million to 12 million of these chains were shared by at least two donors. Raw reads were error-corrected and collapsed into unique sequences with a nearest-neighbor algorithm that merged closely related sequences to remove PCR and sequencing errors. CDR3 sequences were aligned to IMGT reference sequences to assign V, D and J gene segments. For a sequence to be retained, a match of at least six nucleotides was required to both a V gene segment and a J gene segment. Rearrangements were called productive when the CDR3 lacked stop codons and stayed in frame with V and J; all others were non-productive. CDR3 was defined by IMGT convention, running from the second conserved V-encoded cysteine to the conserved J-encoded phenylalanine. The earlier analysis of 587 of the donors excluded sequences that lacked an unambiguous match to a single V gene segment. In an earlier analysis of approximately 590 of the donors, V segments were called functional above 56.7% productive rearrangements and were called segregating when the between-donor standard deviation exceeded 5%. A statistical classification framework was developed to diagnose cytomegalovirus status using the catalog of TCR beta chain sequences. V and J gene assignment, in a later analysis, came from comparing TCR nucleotide sequences with IMGT/GENE-DB human TR gene sequences. Using the TCRdist pipeline, a later analysis assigned CDR3 sequences along with most-parsimonious VDJ recombination scenarios. In a later analysis, each TCR beta chain was defined by its CDR3 amino acid sequence together with its V-gene family, and reads without a unique V-gene family were excluded. As a way to deal with suspected cross-contamination and a sequencing artifact, a later analysis dropped approximately 570 nucleotide sequences that were highly shared and had low generation probability. For each public chain, a later analysis derived a clonal expansion index from normalized ranks of inferred template counts within each repertoire. In a later analysis, generation probabilities were computed using a VDJ recombination model fitted to out-of-frame rearrangements, and the results were checked against IGoR. In a later analysis, TCR-TCR, TCR-HLA and TCR-CMV co-occurrence was scored with hypergeometric tests, and a repertoire-size bias correction was applied to TCR pairs. False discovery rates were estimated in a later analysis by permuting HLA or CMV assignments 20 times. In a later analysis, co-occurring TCRs were grouped with DBSCAN, and TCRdist sequence similarity was added when clustering was performed within HLA-allele-positive subsets. Repertoires with fewer than 30,000 or more than 120,000 public chains were left out of co-occurrence clustering, as were five repertoires with anomalous nucleotide sharing. TCRdb took over this immuneACCESS table, retaining in-frame rearrangements with V and J assigned. Such tables are incomplete; in checked studies, under half of the missing clones stem from an unresolved V gene, and the remainder is unexplained. V, J and clone size were drawn from that table, and D and trimming were deduced from the DNA. The sample table lists 180,000 or so clones, 70% to 85% of them with a count of one. Approximately 1.3% of the sample is taken by the ten largest.

The sequence links TRBV7-9 to TRBJ2-5, and TRBD1 matches 10 of the central bases. The material sequenced was PBMCs. This clonotype was obtained from a man younger than 35 in good health and CMV-seronegative. The DNA sequence is as follows: TGTGCCAGCAGCCCGGGACAGGGGATGGAGACCCAGTACTTC. Translated, this gives CASSPGQGMETQYF. When the CDR3 is completed using the reference TRBV7-9 and TRBJ2-5 genes on either side, the full variable domain is DTGVSQNPRHKITKRGQNVTFRCDPISEHNRLYWYRQTLGQGPEFLTYFQNEAQLEKSRLLSDRFSAERPKGSFSTLEIQRTEQGDSAMYLCASSPGQGMETQYFGPGTRLLVL.